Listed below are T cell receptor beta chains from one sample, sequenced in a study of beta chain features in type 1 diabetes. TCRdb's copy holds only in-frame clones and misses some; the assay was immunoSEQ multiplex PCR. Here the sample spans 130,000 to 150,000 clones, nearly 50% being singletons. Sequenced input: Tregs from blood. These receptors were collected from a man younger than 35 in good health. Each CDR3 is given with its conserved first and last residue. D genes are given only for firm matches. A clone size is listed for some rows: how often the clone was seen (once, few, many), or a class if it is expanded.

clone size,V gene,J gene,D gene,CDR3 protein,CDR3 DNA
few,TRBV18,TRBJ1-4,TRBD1,CASSPLQGAGGEKLFF,TGTGCCAGCTCACCCCTCCAGGGGGCTGGTGGTGAAAAACTGTTTTTT
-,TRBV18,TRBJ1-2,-,CASSPLDKSNYGYTF,TGTGCCAGCTCACCTCTGGACAAATCTAACTATGGCTACACCTTC
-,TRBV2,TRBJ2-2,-,CASSEYRANTGELFF,TGTGCCAGCAGTGAGTACAGAGCGAACACCGGGGAGCTGTTTTTT
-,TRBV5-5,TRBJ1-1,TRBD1,CASSFRTGGSKVWTEAFF,TGTGCCAGCAGCTTCAGAACAGGGGGCTCCAAGGTATGGACTGAAGCTTTCTTT
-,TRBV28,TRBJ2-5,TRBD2,CASGTSGRGKQETQYF,TGTGCCAGCGGGACTAGCGGGAGGGGAAAGCAAGAGACCCAGTACTTC
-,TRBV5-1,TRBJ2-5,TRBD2,CATTPGLAGGTQYF,TGCGCCACTACGCCGGGACTAGCGGGAGGGACCCAGTACTTC
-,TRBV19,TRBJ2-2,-,CASSITGPTGELFF,TGTGCCAGTAGTATCACAGGTCCAACCGGGGAGCTGTTTTTT
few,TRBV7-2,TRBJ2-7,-,CASSLGQVGSYEQYF,TGTGCCAGCAGCTTAGGACAAGTCGGATCCTACGAGCAGTACTTC
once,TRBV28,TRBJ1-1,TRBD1,CASRTTGVTEAFF,TGTGCCAGCAGAACGACAGGGGTGACTGAAGCTTTCTTT
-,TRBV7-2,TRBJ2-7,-,CASSLRRIYEQYF,TGTGCCAGCAGCTTAAGGCGGATATACGAGCAGTACTTC
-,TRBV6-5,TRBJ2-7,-,CASSYRSGDNEQYF,TGTGCCAGCAGTTACCGGAGCGGGGACAACGAGCAGTACTTC
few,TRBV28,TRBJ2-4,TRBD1,CASSAHRGGSKNIQYF,TGTGCCAGCAGTGCCCACAGGGGTGGGTCCAAAAACATTCAGTACTTC
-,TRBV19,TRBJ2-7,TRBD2,CASRDPGGNSYEQYF,TGTGCCAGTAGGGATCCCGGGGGGAACTCCTACGAGCAGTACTTC
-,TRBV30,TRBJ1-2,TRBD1,CACLPGGEGYTF,TGTGCCTGCCTCCCAGGGGGCGAGGGCTACACCTTC
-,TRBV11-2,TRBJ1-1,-,CASSLDRLGENTEAFF,TGTGCCAGCAGCTTGGATCGACTGGGTGAGAACACTGAAGCTTTCTTT
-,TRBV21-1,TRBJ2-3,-,CASSSITGRPSSTDTQYF,TGTGCCAGCAGCTCCATTACAGGACGGCCCTCTAGCACAGATACGCAGTATTTT
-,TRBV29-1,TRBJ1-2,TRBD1,CSVFGQGSYGYTF,TGCAGCGTCTTCGGACAGGGTTCCTATGGCTACACCTTC
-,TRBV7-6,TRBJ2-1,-,CASSWDSNEQFF,TGTGCCAGCAGCTGGGACTCCAATGAGCAGTTCTTC
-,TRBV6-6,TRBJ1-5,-,CASSLQGLNQPQHF,TGTGCCAGCAGTTTGCAGGGATTAAATCAGCCCCAGCATTTT
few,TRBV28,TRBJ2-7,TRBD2,CASSFGGSVDEQYF,TGTGCCAGCAGTTTCGGCGGGAGTGTAGACGAGCAGTACTTC
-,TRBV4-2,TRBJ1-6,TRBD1,CASSRRDSYNSPLHF,TGTGCCAGCAGCCGACGGGACAGCTATAATTCACCCCTCCACTTT
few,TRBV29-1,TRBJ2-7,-,CSVGVSGSNEQYF,TGCAGCGTTGGAGTTAGCGGTTCGAATGAGCAGTACTTC
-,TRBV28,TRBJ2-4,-,CASLTLSGAQAKNIQYF,TGTGCCAGCCTCACCCTCTCAGGGGCACAAGCCAAAAACATTCAGTACTTC
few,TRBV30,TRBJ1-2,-,CAWSVQGNGYTF,TGTGCCTGGAGTGTACAGGGTAATGGCTACACCTTC
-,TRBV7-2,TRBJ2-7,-,CASSLIALEQYF,TGTGCCAGCAGCTTAATCGCACTAGAGCAGTACTTC
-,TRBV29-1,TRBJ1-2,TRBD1,CSVVKGADYGYTF,TGCAGCGTTGTAAAGGGGGCGGACTATGGCTACACCTTC
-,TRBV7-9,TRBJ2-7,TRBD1,CASSTIPYRGRTYEQYF,TGTGCCAGCAGCACAATACCCTACAGGGGGCGGACCTACGAGCAGTACTTC
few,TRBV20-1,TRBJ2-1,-,CSALLGNEQFF,TGCAGTGCTCTCCTAGGCAATGAGCAGTTCTTC
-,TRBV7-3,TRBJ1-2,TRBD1,CASSRGQGTGYTF,TGTGCCAGCAGCCGCGGACAGGGGACAGGCTACACCTTC
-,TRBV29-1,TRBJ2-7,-,CSVAFSAEAYEQYF,TGCAGCGTGGCCTTTTCAGCGGAGGCCTACGAGCAGTACTTC
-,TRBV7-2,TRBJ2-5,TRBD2,CASSLQAGEETQYF,TGTGCCAGCAGCTTACAGGCGGGAGAAGAGACCCAGTACTTC
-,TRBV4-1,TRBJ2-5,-,CASSPARDFQETQYF,TGCGCCAGCAGCCCCGCCCGGGACTTCCAAGAGACCCAGTACTTC
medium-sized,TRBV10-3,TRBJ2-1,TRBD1,CAISELDRGTNEQFF,TGTGCCATCAGTGAGTTGGACAGGGGAACCAATGAGCAGTTCTTC
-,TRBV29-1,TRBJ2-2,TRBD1,CSVERSGGHTGELFF,TGCAGCGTTGAAAGGTCAGGGGGTCACACCGGGGAGCTGTTTTTT
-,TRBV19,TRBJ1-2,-,CASSIVWGRSYGYTF,TGTGCCAGTAGTATCGTATGGGGCAGAAGCTATGGCTACACCTTC
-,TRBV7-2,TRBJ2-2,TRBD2,CASTLPASGGNTGELFF,TGTGCCAGCACTCTCCCAGCTAGCGGGGGGAACACCGGGGAGCTGTTTTTT
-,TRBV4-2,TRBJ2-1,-,CASSRGFSTVNNEQFF,TGTGCCAGCAGTCGCGGCTTCTCCACCGTCAACAATGAGCAGTTCTTC
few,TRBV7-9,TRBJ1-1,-,CASSLSRDTEAFF,TGTGCCAGCAGCTTATCGCGGGACACTGAAGCTTTCTTT
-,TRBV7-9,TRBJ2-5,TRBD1,CASSVTGGRETQYF,TGTGCCAGCAGCGTGACAGGGGGCCGTGAGACCCAGTACTTC
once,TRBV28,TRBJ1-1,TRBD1,CASNDRQGSGDTEAFF,TGTGCCAGCAATGACAGACAGGGATCTGGGGACACTGAAGCTTTCTTT
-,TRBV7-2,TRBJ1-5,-,CASSLVGVGNQPQHF,TGTGCCAGCAGCTTAGTAGGGGTGGGCAATCAGCCCCAGCATTTT
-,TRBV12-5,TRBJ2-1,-,CASGSAYNEQFF,TGTGCTAGTGGTTCTGCCTACAATGAGCAGTTCTTC
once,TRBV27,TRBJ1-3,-,CASSYGGPGRSGNTIYF,TGTGCCAGCAGCTACGGCGGGCCGGGGAGGAGCGGAAACACCATATATTTT
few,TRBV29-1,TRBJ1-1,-,CSTSRTVNTEAFF,TGCAGTACCTCCCGGACAGTGAACACTGAAGCTTTCTTT